This entry concerns a single T cell receptor (beta chain). Antigen specificity is unknown. The assay, immunoSEQ v3.0, was run at survey level. TCRdb's table, derived via immunoSEQ multiplex PCR, lists solely in-frame clones and lacks some. The repertoire holds 10,000 or so clones, with over 65% as singletons. The source of the sample is a study of long-term antiretroviral therapy in people with HIV. General study results and limits: Once patients were on ART, diversity went higher but still fell short of transplant donor controls.

Participants living with HIV all received treatment in the United States. The clonotype was recovered from a man aged 35 to 55 with HIV. The sequences come from unsorted PBMCs, collected roughly 3 years before starting antiretroviral therapy.

The CDR3 DNA follows: TGTGCCAGCAGTTACCGGGACGGGGAGCTGTTTTTT. Translating gives CASSYRDGELFF. The chain combines TRBV6-5 with TRBJ2-2; a possible D gene is TRBD2 (5 bases). The CDR3 runs to 12 residues. From germline, CDR1 is MNHEY and CDR2 SVGAGI. Trimming stripped 2 bases from V and 7 bases from J, with 5 bases between.